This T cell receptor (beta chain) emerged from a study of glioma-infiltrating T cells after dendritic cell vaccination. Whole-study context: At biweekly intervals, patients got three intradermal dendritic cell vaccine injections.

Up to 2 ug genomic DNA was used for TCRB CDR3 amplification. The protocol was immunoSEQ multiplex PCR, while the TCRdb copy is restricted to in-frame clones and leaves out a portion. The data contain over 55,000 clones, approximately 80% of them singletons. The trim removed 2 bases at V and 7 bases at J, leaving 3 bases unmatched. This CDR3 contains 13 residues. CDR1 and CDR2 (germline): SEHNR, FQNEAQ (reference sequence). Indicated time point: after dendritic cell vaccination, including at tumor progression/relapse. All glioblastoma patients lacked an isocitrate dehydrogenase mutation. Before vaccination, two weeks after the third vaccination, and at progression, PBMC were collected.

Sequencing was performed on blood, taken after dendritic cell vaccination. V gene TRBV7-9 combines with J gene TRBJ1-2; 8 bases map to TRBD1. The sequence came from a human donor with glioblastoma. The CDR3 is CASSLQGAGGYTF. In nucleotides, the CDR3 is TGTGCCAGCAGCTTACAGGGGGCTGGTGGCTACACCTTC.